Shown below are 31 T cell receptor beta chains from a single sample sequenced in a study of blood T cells in healthy people across ages. Primed by a sample-barcoded 5' primer and a J-beta primer mix, a second PCR proceeded for roughly 6 to 12 cycles. TCRdb reprocessed the 5' RACE reads via MiXCR and lists one record per CDR3 protein. This sample has 750,000 to 1,000,000 distinct CDR3 sequences, with approximately 32% found just once. These data were likewise used in another study, on T cells of mothers and their children.

The sequenced sample was blood. Receptors originate from a woman aged 40 to 50 in good health.

This clonotype has a handful of counts. The CDR3 region has the DNA TGCGCCAGCAGCGAGGGACAGGGGACATCTAGTGGCTACACCTTC. This codes for CASSEGQGTSSGYTF. The rearrangement uses TRBV5-1 and TRBJ1-2; 10 bases map to TRBD1. The CDR3 loop spans 15 amino acids. Germline loops: CDR1 SGHRS, CDR2 YFSETQ. Unmatched junction bases numbered 10, after V lost 4 bases and J lost 7 bases.

In its sample, this clonotype was seen once. The gene calls are TRBV4-1 and TRBJ1-4, with 7 nucleotides matching TRBD1. V lost 5 bases to trimming and J lost 7 bases; unmatched junction nucleotides: 7. CDR1 is MGHRA, CDR2 YSYEKL, per germline. The CDR3 runs to 14 residues. The CDR3 DNA follows: TGCGCCAGCAGCTTTGACAGGGTGGCTGAAAAACTGTTTTTT. This codes for CASSFDRVAEKLFF.

This clonotype has a handful of counts. The chain is built from TRBV19 and TRBJ1-2, with no clear D. Germline V CDR1 and CDR2: LNHDA, SQIVND (reference sequence). Trimming removed 3 bases from V and 6 bases from J, with 11 bases in between. CDR3 length: 13 residues. The CDR3 region has the DNA TGTGCCAGTAGTATCAGTTTGAGGGATGGCTACACCTTC. Translating it yields CASSISLRDGYTF. The full variable domain, in which reference TRBV19 and TRBJ1-2 provide the parts outside the CDR3, is DGGITQSPKYLFRKEGQNVTLSCEQNLNHDAMYWYRQDPGQGLRLIYYSQIVNDFQKGDIAEGYSVSREKKESFPLTVTSAQKNPTAFYLCASSISLRDGYTFGSGTRLTVV.

In its sample, this clonotype was seen many times. The chain uses TRBV9 and TRBJ2-7; 9 nucleotides align to TRBD2. Germline loops: CDR1 SGDLS, CDR2 YYNGEE. Unmatched junction bases numbered 6, after V lost 3 bases and J lost 2 bases. The CDR3 has 15 residues. CDR3 DNA sequence: TGTGCCAGCAGCGGTAGCGGGGGAGGAACCTACGAGCAGTACTTC. It is translated as CASSGSGGGTYEQYF. Using reference TRBV9 and TRBJ2-7 for the parts outside the CDR3, the full variable domain is DSGVTQTPKHLITATGQRVTLRCSPRSGDLSVYWYQQSLDQGLQFLIQYYNGEERAKGNILERFSAQQFPDLHSELNLSSLELGDSALYFCASSGSGGGTYEQYFGPGTRLTVT.

V usage is TRBV7-2 and J usage is TRBJ1-2; maybe TRBD1 (5 bases). This CDR3 has 12 residues. The germline V and J ends were trimmed by 7 bases and 0 bases, with 6 bases remaining between them. Per the germline V gene, CDR1 is SGHTA and CDR2 is FQGNSA. The CDR3 sequence is CASKGSNYGYTF. In nucleotides, the CDR3 is TGTGCCAGCAAGGGGTCTAACTATGGCTACACCTTC.

This clonotype was seen a few times. This rearrangement joins TRBV6-4 to TRBJ1-1; D is uncertain. Trimming took off 5 bases at V and 3 bases at J, with 13 bases between the two ends. Germline V CDR1 and CDR2: MRHNA, SNTAGT. This CDR3 is 14 amino acids long. In nucleotides, the CDR3 is TGTGCCAGCAGTCCGTCAAGGTCAGACACTGAAGCTTTCTTT. Encoded protein: CASSPSRSDTEAFF.

This clonotype was detected a few times. The rearrangement uses TRBV6-5 and TRBJ1-2; D perhaps matches TRBD1 (5 bases). V was trimmed by 4 bases and J by 8 bases, leaving 14 bases between them. The CDR3 contains 13 residues. In germline, CDR1 is MNHEY, CDR2 SVGAGI. CDR3 bases: TGTGCCAGCAGTTTGATGAAGGGACGGGGCTACACCTTC. It encodes CASSLMKGRGYTF.

The chain combines TRBV7-9 with TRBJ2-1; weak D call: TRBD2 (5 bases). The CDR3 length is 16 residues. Trimming took 6 bases from V and 0 from J, leaving 15 bases between them. Germline loops: CDR1 SEHNR, CDR2 FQNEAQ (reference sequence). The CDR3 DNA is TGTGCCAGCAGAGCCGGGGAAGACCCCTCCTACAATGAGCAGTTCTTC. Amino acids: CASRAGEDPSYNEQFF.

This chain uses TRBV3-1 with TRBJ1-6, with 7 bases fitting TRBD1. Germline loops: CDR1 LGHDT, CDR2 YNNKEL (reference sequence). V was pared by 4 bases and J by 0 bases, with 6 bases of the junction left unmatched. The CDR3 extends over 17 amino acids. The CDR3 protein is CASSPDRPSSYNSPLHF. CDR3 sequence (DNA): TGTGCCAGCAGCCCGGACAGGCCGAGCTCCTATAATTCACCCCTCCACTTT.

The J gene is TRBJ1-2, the V gene TRBV5-1, with D possibly matching TRBD1 (5 bases). Germline CDR1 reads SGHRS; CDR2 reads YFSETQ. Trimming stripped 0 bases from V and 6 bases from J, with 15 bases between. There are 15 residues in the CDR3. CDR3 region: CASSLEEGTNHGYTF. CDR3 coding DNA: TGCGCCAGCAGCTTGGAGGAGGGGACCAACCATGGCTACACCTTC.

This clonotype appeared many times. The V gene is TRBV7-2, the J gene TRBJ2-7, with D possibly being TRBD2 (6 bases). The CDR3 spans 15 residues. Trimming removed 3 bases from V and 3 bases from J, with 15 bases in between. Germline V gives CDR1 SGHTA, CDR2 FQGNSA. CDR3 in amino acids: CASSFLSGEGYEQYF. The CDR3 DNA is TGTGCCAGCAGCTTCCTTTCGGGAGAGGGCTACGAGCAGTACTTC.

Worth noting for this clonotype: At one of its ends the junction is not consistent with the germline gene, which may arise from a read error. The chain employs TRBV11-3 and TRBJ2-1; weak D call: TRBD1 (6 bases). CDR3 length equals 15 residues. CDR1 is SGHNT, CDR2 YENEEA, per germline. In DNA form, the CDR3 reads TGTGCCAGCAGCGTTCGAGGGGGTACGGGCAATGAGCGGTTCTTC. Its translation is CASSVRGGTGNERFF.

The chain has TRBV5-1 and TRBJ1-6, with D uncertain. The germline V gene encodes CDR1 SGHRS and CDR2 YFSETQ. The CDR3 has 15 residues. Trimming stripped 0 bases from V and 5 bases from J, with 9 bases between. The CDR3 nucleotides are TGCGCCAGCAGCTTGGAGACACCAAATAATTCACCCCTCCACTTT. Translation: CASSLETPNNSPLHF.

The chain recombines TRBV6-6 with TRBJ1-2, with D unclear. The CDR3 runs to 14 residues. Trimming stripped 4 bases from V and 2 bases from J, with 11 bases between. Looked up from germline, CDR1 is MNHNY and CDR2 is SVGAGI (reference sequence). In DNA form, the CDR3 reads TGTGCCAGCAGTTCCCTCCGGGCGAACTATGGCTACACCTTC. Amino acid sequence: CASSSLRANYGYTF.

This clonotype was seen many times. This chain links TRBV9 with TRBJ1-2; weak D call: TRBD1 (5 bases). In germline, CDR1 is SGDLS, CDR2 YYNGEE. The CDR3 has 15 amino acids. Trimming pared 3 bases from V and 9 bases from J, leaving 21 bases between. For the CDR3, the DNA is TGTGCCAGCAGCGCTGGGGGGAGTTCAATATTGCGCTACACCTTC. Its protein product is CASSAGGSSILRYTF.

This clonotype has ten or more counts. J is TRBJ2-6 and V is TRBV7-2, with D unresolved. CDR1 is SGHTA, CDR2 FQGNSA, per germline. This CDR3 spans 17 amino acids. Trimming stripped 2 bases from V and 0 bases from J, with 11 bases between. The CDR3 here is CASSLMQVFSGANVLTF. DNA of the CDR3: TGTGCCAGCAGCTTAATGCAGGTGTTCTCTGGGGCCAACGTCCTGACTTTC.

V gene TRBV5-1 combines with J gene TRBJ1-3; perhaps TRBD1 as D (6 bases). CDR3 size: 14 residues. The germline CDR1 and CDR2 sequences are SGHRS and YFSETQ. Trimming took off 4 bases at V and 7 bases at J, with 15 bases between the two ends. The CDR3 is CASSLAGRGNTIYF. CDR3 DNA: TGCGCCAGCAGCCTGGCCGGGAGGGGGAACACCATATATTTT.

This clonotype was counted between two and nine times. The DNA for the CDR3 is TGTGCCAGCAGCCACGGGGGACAGGGGGCAGATACGCAGTATTTT. It codes for CASSHGGQGADTQYF. This chain connects TRBV7-8 to TRBJ2-3, with 11 bases that match TRBD1. Germline V CDR1 and CDR2: SGHVS, FQNEAQ. The CDR3 extends over 15 amino acids. The V and J ends lost 5 bases and 4 bases, in that order; junction bases with no gene match: 5.

This clonotype has more than one count but fewer than ten. The rearrangement links TRBV20-1 to TRBJ2-5, with a weak D call TRBD1 (6 bases). The V end was cut by 2 bases, the J end by 2 bases, with 12 bases between. Germline CDR1 is DFQATT and CDR2 is SNEGSKA (reference sequence). This CDR3 spans 14 amino acids. The CDR3 nucleotides read TGCAGTGCTAGATGGGGGCGATTTCAAGAGACCCAGTACTTC. Translated: CSARWGRFQETQYF.

In this sample, this clonotype turned up a few times. This chain connects TRBV6-2 or TRBV6-3 to TRBJ2-6, with D perhaps matching TRBD2 (6 bases). From germline, CDR1 is MNHEY and CDR2 SVGEGT. The length of the CDR3 is 17 residues. The germline V and J ends were trimmed by 0 bases and 0 bases, with 9 bases remaining between them. CDR3 sequence: CASSYSRGFSGANVLTF. The CDR3, as DNA: TGTGCCAGCAGTTACTCGCGGGGTTTCTCTGGGGCCAACGTCCTGACTTTC.

This clonotype was recorded a few times. V usage is TRBV20-1 and J usage is TRBJ2-7; the D gene is possibly TRBD2 (6 bases). The CDR3 runs to 14 residues. The germline V gene has CDR1 DFQATT and CDR2 SNEGSKA (reference sequence). V lost 2 bases and J 3 bases, leaving 14 bases between the germline ends. As DNA, the CDR3 is TGCAGTGCTAGACTCCCCTCCGGGGGCTACGAGCAGTACTTC. Its translation: CSARLPSGGYEQYF.

A remark on this clonotype: Given the absence of the conserved phenylalanine or tryptophan at the CDR3 end, a read error is likely. The genes are TRBV28 and TRBJ2-7; weak D call: TRBD1 (6 bases). The V end lost 7 bases, the J end lost 3 bases, and 13 bases lay between the germline ends. This CDR3 has 13 residues. The germline CDR1 and CDR2 sequences are MDHEN and SYDVKM. CDR3 sequence (DNA): TGTGCCAGCATTAGAAAGGGGGACTACGAGCAGTACCTC. This encodes CASIRKGDYEQYL.

V usage is TRBV4-3 and J usage is TRBJ2-1; TRBD2 is a possible D gene (6 bases). Germline CDR1 and CDR2: LGHNA and YSLEER. V was clipped by 4 bases and J by 6 bases, with 16 bases between them. This CDR3 has 15 amino acids. CDR3 protein: CASSPPGTGGNEQFF. CDR3 bases: TGCGCCAGCAGCCCGCCGGGGACTGGGGGCAATGAGCAGTTCTTC.

The chain joins TRBV18 to TRBJ1-4; no definite D call. V was cut by 3 bases and J by 8 bases, with 13 bases left in between. Germline-derived CDR1 and CDR2 are KGHSH and LQKENI. The CDR3 sequence is 14 residues long. The CDR3 DNA reads TGTGCCAGCTCACCGACGGGATCCCCGGAAAAACTGTTTTTT. Amino acid sequence: CASSPTGSPEKLFF.

This clonotype was seen ten or more times. The J gene is TRBJ2-5, the V gene TRBV29-1; D tentatively fits TRBD1 or TRBD2 (6 bases each). Germline V gives CDR1 SQVTM, CDR2 ANQGSEA. Trimming pared 3 bases from V and 5 bases from J, leaving 13 bases between. The CDR3 has 13 residues. The CDR3 loop reads CSVDAGEEETQYF. DNA for the CDR3: TGCAGCGTTGATGCAGGGGAGGAGGAGACCCAGTACTTC. Combining the CDR3 with reference TRBV29-1 and TRBJ2-5 gives the whole variable domain SAVISQKPSRDICQRGTSLTIQCQVDSQVTMMFWYRQQPGQSLTLIATANQGSEATYESGFVIDKFPISRPNLTFSTLTVSNMSPEDSSIYLCSVDAGEEETQYFGPGTRLLVL.

The chain links TRBV20-1 to TRBJ1-2; TRBD1 aligns across 9 bases. V lost 3 bases, J lost 6 bases, and 8 bases stayed unmatched. CDR1 is DFQATT, CDR2 SNEGSKA, per germline (reference sequence). This CDR3 is 14 amino acids long. The CDR3 DNA reads TGCAGTGCTAGTGATAGGGGACAGGGTCATGGCTACACCTTC. It encodes CSASDRGQGHGYTF.

About this clonotype: At one end, the junction sequence differs from germline, possibly due to a read error. The chain combines TRBV4-1 with TRBJ1-4, with 9 bases aligning to TRBD1. In germline, CDR1 is MGHRA, CDR2 YSYEKL. The CDR3 runs to 14 residues. The CDR3 sequence: CASSQNRGREKRFF. The CDR3, as DNA: TGCGCCAGCAGCCAAAACAGGGGGCGTGAAAAACGGTTTTTT.

This clonotype appeared a few times. The chain couples TRBV7-9 to TRBJ1-2; D is perhaps TRBD1 (5 bases). CDR3 size: 14 residues. Germline-derived CDR1 and CDR2 are SEHNR and FQNEAQ (reference sequence). Trimming left V 5 bases short and J 6 bases short, with 16 bases between. CDR3 coding DNA: TGTGCCAGCAGCCTGGGGGGGAAATCGAATGGCTACACCTTC. This translates into CASSLGGKSNGYTF.

This clonotype was seen a handful of times. The genes are TRBV29-1 and TRBJ1-1, with TRBD1 matching 9 bases. This CDR3 comprises 19 residues. V was pared by 2 bases and J by 0 bases, with 16 bases of the junction left unmatched. In germline, CDR1 is SQVTM, CDR2 ANQGSEA. The CDR3 sequence is CSVEIWDRVQFGMNTEAFF. DNA of the CDR3: TGCAGCGTTGAAATTTGGGACAGGGTCCAATTCGGAATGAACACTGAAGCTTTCTTT.

Comment on this clonotype: As the CDR3 is not closed by the conserved phenylalanine or tryptophan, this likely results from a read error. No DNA is shown, since the ends of the CDR3 on it are uncertain; the CDR3 is the one TCRdb lists. This chain joins TRBV29-1 and TRBJ2-1; the D call TRBD1 from the table was never checked on the DNA. Germline loops: CDR1 SQVTM, CDR2 ANQGSEA. The CDR3 totals 13 residues, both ends included. The CDR3 sequence: CSVVEGLWYTFGS.

DNA for the CDR3: TGCGCCAGCAGCTTGACAGCTATAGCCAAAAACATTCAGTACTTC. This gives the protein CASSLTAIAKNIQYF. The chain combines TRBV4-3 with TRBJ2-4, with a tentative D call TRBD1 (5 bases). The CDR3 covers 15 residues. The V end lost 5 bases, the J end lost 0 bases, and 11 bases lay between the germline ends. Germline lookup yields CDR1 LGHNA and CDR2 YSLEER.